These 14 T cell receptor beta chains were sequenced from one sample in a study of post-analysis software for immune sequencing data (dated by TCRdb to 2015 to 2017). The paper as a whole reports these results and caveats: Four to six TRBV segments, including TRBV5-6, TRBV5-1 and TRBV20-1, were significantly more frequent in patients than controls.

These TCRs are of unknown antigen specificity. Preparation of the library involved PCR. The sequencing machine was an Illumina HiSeq 2500. Unique molecular identifiers were incorporated into TCR beta cDNA libraries to reduce PCR and sequencing biases. TCRdb trimmed public reads at Q25 via fastp, called clones via MiXCR and kept in-frame beta chains. Rows matching on CDR3 protein sequence are summarized as one entry with the most common DNA and genes. For this sample there are about 800,000 distinct CDR3 sequences; just under 30% appear just once. 0.5% to 0.6% of the sample goes to the ten largest clones. The sequencing input was blood. Receptors were obtained from a girl under 18 with multiple sclerosis.

This clonotype occurred a few times. The chain links TRBV7-9 to TRBJ2-3, with a weak D call TRBD1 (5 bases). Trimming shortened V by 8 bases and J by 4 bases, and 19 bases separated the two germline ends. The germline CDR1 and CDR2 sequences are SEHNR and FQNEAQ (reference sequence). The CDR3 spans 15 residues. CDR3: CASVWTLTLADTQYF. The CDR3, as DNA: TGTGCCAGCGTGTGGACACTCACCCTCGCAGATACGCAGTATTTT.

The chain uses TRBV10-3 and TRBJ2-4; TRBD1 matches 9 bases. The CDR3 is made up of 11 amino acids. J lost 7 bases, V lost 11 bases, and 3 bases had no gene match. Looked up from germline, CDR1 is ENHRY and CDR2 is SYGVKD. The CDR3 reads CAVGQGNIQYF. CDR3 in DNA: TGTGCCGTAGGACAGGGGAACATTCAGTACTTC.

CDR3 region: CASSPSRTKNIQYF. For the CDR3, the DNA is TGCGCCAGCAGCCCGTCCAGGACCAAAAACATTCAGTACTTC. This rearrangement joins TRBV4-1 to TRBJ2-4; D remains ambiguous. CDR3 length equals 14 residues. Trimming left V 4 bases short and J 2 bases short, with 9 bases between. In germline, CDR1 is MGHRA, CDR2 YSYEKL.

To note about this clonotype: No conserved phenylalanine or tryptophan ends this CDR3, so it is likely a read error. The V and J genes are TRBV7-6 and TRBJ2-5; 8 bases map to TRBD1. The DNA end lines up better with TRBJ2-7; the J call may be wrong. Germline assignment: CDR1 SGHVS and CDR2 FNYEAQ. The CDR3 extends over 13 amino acids. The CDR3 DNA reads TGTGCCAGCAGCTCCGACAGGGGCCACGAGCAGTACTGC. Translating it yields CASSSDRGHEQYC.

The genes are TRBV4-1 and TRBJ2-5; D is unresolved. The DNA end lines up better with TRBJ2-7; the J call may be wrong. Germline lookup yields CDR1 MGHRA and CDR2 YSYEKL. This CDR3 is built from 12 residues. The CDR3, as DNA: TGCGCCAGCAGCCAAGTTCGCGGCGAGCAGTACTTC. Its protein is CASSQVRGEQYF.

V usage is TRBV9 and J usage is TRBJ2-1, with D unresolved. CDR3 length equals 15 residues. The V end lost 2 bases, the J end lost 0 bases, and 9 bases lay between the germline ends. Germline CDR1 is SGDLS and CDR2 is YYNGEE. CDR3 sequence reads: CASSVPASSYNEQFF. CDR3 in DNA: TGTGCCAGCAGCGTTCCTGCTAGCTCCTACAATGAGCAGTTCTTC.

The rearrangement links TRBV6-4 to TRBJ2-1; the match to TRBD1 covers 7 bases. The CDR3 spans 13 residues. J was trimmed by 4 bases and V by 6 bases; bases with no gene match: 3. Germline V gene lookup returns CDR1 MRHNA and CDR2 SNTAGT. This chain's CDR3 is CASSRGKYNEQFF. As DNA, the CDR3 is TGTGCCAGCAGCAGGGGGAAATACAATGAGCAGTTCTTC.

This clonotype turned up a few times. CDR3 nucleotides: TGTGCTAGTGCCCCCGTGGGACACAGCAATGAGCAGTTCTTC. Its protein product is CASAPVGHSNEQFF. This sequence joins TRBV12-5 and TRBJ2-1, with a possible D match to TRBD1 (6 bases). CDR1 is LGHNT, CDR2 FRNRAP, per germline. The CDR3 is 14 amino acids. Trimming took 7 bases from V and 6 from J, leaving 16 bases between them.

This CDR3 is CASSLTGATNEKLFF. As DNA, the CDR3 is TGTGCCAGCAGTTTAACAGGAGCAACTAATGAAAAACTGTTTTTT. V and J are TRBV6-6 and TRBJ1-4, with D possibly TRBD1 on 5 matching bases. Germline loops: CDR1 MNHNY, CDR2 SVGAGI (reference sequence). Trimming stripped 4 bases from V and 0 bases from J, with 9 bases between. This CDR3 is built from 15 residues.

This clonotype was counted only a few times. The CDR3 nucleotides are TGTGCCACCAGTGACCCGGAGGGCTACGAGCAGTACTTC. Its translation: CATSDPEGYEQYF. The genes are TRBV24-1 and TRBJ2-7; D may be TRBD2 (6 bases). CDR3 length equals 13 residues. The germline V gene has CDR1 KGHDR and CDR2 SFDVKD. Trimming pared 4 bases from V and 3 bases from J, leaving 9 bases between.

CDR3 sequence (DNA): TGTGCTAGTGGTTTGGGTTTCCAGGGTATATACTATGGCTACACCTTC. Translating gives CASGLGFQGIYYGYTF. V usage is TRBV12-5 and J usage is TRBJ1-2, with TRBD1 as a possible D gene (5 bases). The CDR3 is 16 residues long. V lost 1 base to trimming and J lost 3 bases, with 15 bases between them. Germline assignment: CDR1 LGHNT and CDR2 FRNRAP.

A few counts support this clonotype. The chain links TRBV7-9 to TRBJ2-1; the D gene is possibly TRBD1 (6 bases). Germline CDR1 and CDR2: SEHNR and FQNEAQ (reference sequence). The CDR3 has 14 amino acids. Trimming took off 4 bases at V and 8 bases at J, with 15 bases between the two ends. CDR3 nucleotides: TGTGCCAGCAGCTCGCAGGGGAATCGTGATGAGCAGTTCTTC. The encoded protein is CASSSQGNRDEQFF.

This chain connects TRBV7-7 to TRBJ1-4; no clear D gene. V was trimmed by 8 bases and J by 4 bases, leaving 17 bases between them. This CDR3 has 15 amino acids. Looked up from germline, CDR1 is SSHAT and CDR2 is FNYEAQ (reference sequence). CDR3 sequence (DNA): TGTGCCAGCGGCCCTGGTTTAGGGCGTAATGAAAAACTGTTTTTT. It is translated as CASGPGLGRNEKLFF.

This clonotype appeared many times. This sequence joins TRBV29-1 and TRBJ2-1; TRBD2 matches at 14 bases. The CDR3 length is 16 residues. Losses at the gene ends were 5 bases for V and 0 bases for J; bases not matched to a gene: 3. CDR1 is SQVTM, CDR2 ANQGSEA, per germline. CDR3 residues: CSVSGTSGSSYNEQFF. DNA for the CDR3: TGCAGCGTTTCCGGGACTAGCGGGAGCTCCTACAATGAGCAGTTCTTC.